The rows below give T cell receptor beta chains drawn from one sample of a study of PD-L1 blockade in urothelial cancer. Libraries were prepared by immunoSEQ multiplex PCR; TCRdb keeps only in-frame clonotypes and omits some of them. The sample records 95,000 to 130,000 clones, around 88% being singletons. The sequencing used PBMCs, collected around atezolizumab (anti-PD-L1) treatment. These receptors originate from a man aged 60 to 75 with urothelial cancer. Each CDR3 is given with its conserved first and last residue. A D gene is named only where the DNA matches it firmly. The size entry is marked missing in some rows and otherwise reads once, few, many or a size class.

clone_size: .; j_call: TRBJ1-5; cdr3_length: 12; d_call: .; v_call: TRBV7-2; cdr3_aa: CASSSVNQPQHF; cdr3_nt: TGTGCCAGCAGCTCCGTCAATCAGCCCCAGCATTTT
clone_size: .; j_call: TRBJ2-5; cdr3_length: 15; d_call: TRBD2; v_call: TRBV5-1; cdr3_aa: CASSPLTSASETQYF; cdr3_nt: TGCGCCAGCAGCCCCCTGACTAGCGCGAGCGAGACCCAGTACTTC
clone_size: .; j_call: TRBJ1-5; cdr3_length: 13; d_call: TRBD1; v_call: TRBV28; cdr3_aa: CASRLQGVQPQHF; cdr3_nt: TGTGCCAGCAGGCTACAGGGGGTACAGCCCCAGCATTTT
clone_size: few; j_call: TRBJ2-3; cdr3_length: 15; d_call: .; v_call: TRBV6-1; cdr3_aa: CASSEGQGSTDTQYF; cdr3_nt: TGTGCCAGCAGTGAAGGGCAGGGAAGCACAGATACGCAGTATTTT
clone_size: .; j_call: TRBJ1-2; cdr3_length: 14; d_call: TRBD1; v_call: TRBV6-5; cdr3_aa: CASRPGQGFYGYTF; cdr3_nt: TGTGCCAGCAGACCGGGACAGGGTTTCTATGGCTACACCTTC
clone_size: .; j_call: TRBJ2-7; cdr3_length: 14; d_call: .; v_call: TRBV21-1; cdr3_aa: CASSKGQGQDEQYF; cdr3_nt: TGTGCCAGCAGCAAAGGACAGGGGCAAGACGAGCAGTACTTC
clone_size: .; j_call: TRBJ1-1; cdr3_length: 16; d_call: .; v_call: TRBV9; cdr3_aa: CASSVLGRGMNTEAFF; cdr3_nt: TGTGCCAGCAGCGTATTGGGAAGGGGCATGAACACTGAAGCTTTCTTT
clone_size: once; j_call: TRBJ2-1; cdr3_length: 15; d_call: .; v_call: TRBV6-6; cdr3_aa: CASIPTTRSYNEQFF; cdr3_nt: TGTGCCAGCATTCCGACTACCCGCTCCTACAATGAGCAGTTCTTC
clone_size: .; j_call: TRBJ2-5; cdr3_length: 17; d_call: .; v_call: TRBV5-6; cdr3_aa: CASSRVLGGEHQETQYF; cdr3_nt: TGTGCCAGCAGCCGGGTTCTAGGGGGGGAGCATCAAGAGACCCAGTACTTC
clone_size: .; j_call: TRBJ2-7; cdr3_length: 14; d_call: TRBD1; v_call: TRBV19; cdr3_aa: CASSLPGQGAEQYF; cdr3_nt: TGTGCCAGTAGTCTCCCGGGACAGGGAGCCGAGCAGTACTTC
clone_size: .; j_call: TRBJ2-1; cdr3_length: 17; d_call: TRBD2; v_call: TRBV7-9; cdr3_aa: CASSLWVGGTSSNEQFF; cdr3_nt: TGTGCCAGCAGCTTATGGGTAGGCGGGACTAGCTCCAATGAGCAGTTCTTC
clone_size: .; j_call: TRBJ2-3; cdr3_length: 13; d_call: .; v_call: TRBV19; cdr3_aa: CASSLEGMVTQYF; cdr3_nt: TGTGCCAGTAGCCTCGAGGGTATGGTTACGCAGTATTTT
clone_size: .; j_call: TRBJ2-1; cdr3_length: 14; d_call: TRBD1; v_call: TRBV19; cdr3_aa: CASSPPTGFNEQFF; cdr3_nt: TGTGCCAGTAGCCCCCCGACAGGGTTCAATGAGCAGTTCTTC
clone_size: .; j_call: TRBJ1-1; cdr3_length: 13; d_call: TRBD1; v_call: TRBV7-6; cdr3_aa: CASSSQGDTEAFF; cdr3_nt: TGTGCCAGCAGCTCCCAGGGGGACACTGAAGCTTTCTTT
clone_size: .; j_call: TRBJ1-2; cdr3_length: 16; d_call: TRBD1; v_call: TRBV19; cdr3_aa: CASTTDRGRGNYGYTF; cdr3_nt: TGTGCCAGTACAACGGACAGGGGGCGAGGGAACTATGGCTACACCTTC
clone_size: .; j_call: TRBJ1-3; cdr3_length: 14; d_call: .; v_call: TRBV7-2; cdr3_aa: CASSSSSSGNTIYF; cdr3_nt: TGTGCCAGCAGCTCCTCTTCTTCTGGAAACACCATATATTTT
clone_size: .; j_call: TRBJ1-1; cdr3_length: 13; d_call: .; v_call: TRBV29-1; cdr3_aa: CSVQTGGGTEAFF; cdr3_nt: TGCAGCGTTCAGACAGGTGGCGGGACTGAAGCTTTCTTT